Each of the 22 T cell receptor beta chains below was sequenced from the same sample in a study of cytomegalovirus exposure and HLA in healthy donors (dated 2017 in TCRdb). Receptors were amplified or captured by the immunoSEQ multiplex PCR assay. The multiplex PCR relied on a mix of 60 forward primers for TCR Vbeta segments and 13 reverse primers for TCR Jbeta segments. TCRdb holds this immuneACCESS table with in-frame rearrangements only. Some clones are missing; in checked studies, unresolved V genes explain under half, and the rest has no known cause. In all, the sample holds around 130,000 clones, and approximately 80% of those were seen once. Approximately 4% of the sample is held by the ten biggest clonotypes. The sample was PBMCs. The receptors were gathered from a woman aged 40 to 55 in good health and CMV-seronegative.

The V gene is TRBV6-5, the J gene TRBJ1-5; D is uncertain. V lost 2 bases and J lost 1, with 6 bases in between. The CDR3 is made up of 14 amino acids. Germline V gene sequence: CDR1 MNHEY, CDR2 SVGAGI. CDR3 sequence: CASSYGASNQPQHF. As DNA, the CDR3 is TGTGCCAGCAGTTACGGAGCGAGCAATCAGCCCCAGCATTTT.

The chain employs TRBV19 and TRBJ2-7, with TRBD2 matching over 9 bases. This CDR3 is built from 15 residues. Trimming at V came to 5 bases and at J to 3 bases, leaving 8 bases not matched to a gene. CDR1 and CDR2 (germline): LNHDA, SQIVND (reference sequence). This CDR3 reads CASSVRTSANYEQYF. DNA of the CDR3: TGTGCCAGTAGTGTCCGGACTAGCGCTAACTACGAGCAGTACTTC.

The chain has TRBV7-2 and TRBJ1-3, with TRBD1 matching 10 bases. Unmatched junction bases numbered 3, after V lost 1 base and J lost 3 bases. Germline assignment: CDR1 SGHTA and CDR2 FQGNSA. This CDR3 region has 16 residues. In DNA form, the CDR3 reads TGTGCCAGCAGCTTAGAGGGGACAGGGGTTGGAAACACCATATATTTT. It codes for CASSLEGTGVGNTIYF.

CDR3 amino acids: CASGLESGMYTEAFF. The CDR3 DNA follows: TGTGCTAGTGGTTTGGAGTCGGGGATGTACACTGAAGCTTTCTTT. The rearrangement joins TRBV12-5 to TRBJ1-1; no definite D call. Deletions cut 1 base from V and 3 bases from J, with 12 bases between. Looked up from germline, CDR1 is LGHNT and CDR2 is FRNRAP. The CDR3 runs 15 residues.

The sample holds a few counts of this clone. The chain couples TRBV4-3 to TRBJ2-1; TRBD2 aligns across 10 bases. Germline V gives CDR1 LGHNA, CDR2 YSLEER. V dropped 4 bases and J dropped 5; count of bases not matched to a gene: 8. CDR3 size: 16 residues. As DNA, the CDR3 is TGCGCCAGCAGCCCACACCTTAGCGGGGGGAACAATGAGCAGTTCTTC. This sequence encodes CASSPHLSGGNNEQFF.

The chain carries TRBV28 and TRBJ1-5, with D maybe TRBD1 (6 bases). The CDR3 extends over 15 amino acids. Germline V CDR1 and CDR2: MDHEN, SYDVKM. Trimming left V 3 bases short and J 2 bases short, with 11 bases between. CDR3 amino acids: CASSFQSGGNQPQHF. The CDR3 coding sequence is TGTGCCAGCAGTTTCCAATCAGGGGGCAATCAGCCCCAGCATTTT. Looking up the rest from reference TRBV28 and TRBJ1-5 gives the full variable domain: DVKVTQSSRYLVKRTGEKVFLECVQDMDHENMFWYRQDPGLGLRLIYFSYDVKMKEKGDIPEGYSVSREKKERFSLILESASTNQTSMYLCASSFQSGGNQPQHFGDGTRLSIL.

Points on this clone: The same CDR3 also results from other DNA sequences found in this sample. The genes are TRBV15 and TRBJ1-2, with TRBD1 matching 8 bases. With V trimmed by 3 bases and J by 4 bases, 1 base remained unmatched. Per germline, CDR1 LNHNV and CDR2 YYDKDF (reference sequence). CDR3 length equals 13 residues. CDR3 region: CATSRDRAYGYTF. CDR3 nucleotide sequence: TGTGCCACCAGCAGGGACAGGGCCTATGGCTACACCTTC.

The chain recombines TRBV27 with TRBJ2-7; 7 bases are a match to TRBD2. CDR1 MNHEY and CDR2 SMNVEV come from the germline V gene (reference sequence). V dropped 2 bases and J dropped 5; count of bases not matched to a gene: 6. The length of the CDR3 is 14 residues. The CDR3 DNA reads as TGTGCCAGCAGTTTAATCCCCACTAGCGACGAGCAGTACTTC. It translates to CASSLIPTSDEQYF.

This clone occurred a few times. The chain recombines TRBV6-6 with TRBJ1-2; D call uncertain. The CDR3 spans 14 residues. CDR1 is MNHNY, CDR2 SVGAGI, per germline (reference sequence). Trimming cost V 7 bases and J 4 bases, with 16 bases left between them. CDR3 region: CASTTETRGYGYTF. CDR3 nucleotide sequence: TGTGCCAGCACCACGGAAACGCGGGGCTATGGCTACACCTTC.

The chain recombines TRBV4-1 with TRBJ1-2, with D unresolved. This CDR3 contains 15 residues. V was trimmed by 0 bases and J by 2 bases, leaving 10 bases between them. CDR1 MGHRA and CDR2 YSYEKL come from the germline V gene. The CDR3 DNA is TGCGCCAGCAGCCAAGATCGGTTTACCAACTATGGCTACACCTTC. Translation gives CASSQDRFTNYGYTF.

The chain employs TRBV6-6 and TRBJ1-3; D is undetermined. From germline, CDR1 is MNHNY and CDR2 SVGAGI (reference sequence). The CDR3 runs to 13 residues. V lost 2 bases and J 3 bases, leaving 5 bases between the germline ends. In nucleotides, the CDR3 is TGTGCCAGCAGTTACGGCAGTGGAAACACCATATATTTT. Translating it yields CASSYGSGNTIYF.

The rearrangement joins TRBV7-9 to TRBJ2-1; 7 bases align to TRBD2. The CDR3 has 14 residues. Germline CDR1 reads SEHNR; CDR2 reads FQNEAQ (reference sequence). V was clipped by 7 bases and J by 9 bases; unmatched bases: 12. The CDR3 loop is CASTPGGRYGEQFF. CDR3 nucleotide sequence: TGTGCCAGCACCCCGGGGGGTCGGTACGGTGAGCAGTTCTTC.

The chain uses TRBV10-3 and TRBJ2-3; TRBD2 aligns across 9 bases. Germline V lookup: CDR1 ENHRY, CDR2 SYGVKD. Trimming took 4 bases from V and 1 from J; bases not matched to a gene: 0. The CDR3 has 14 residues. The CDR3 reads CAISASGGTDTQYF. For the CDR3, the DNA is TGTGCCATCAGTGCTAGCGGGGGCACAGATACGCAGTATTTT.

The rearrangement uses TRBV9 and TRBJ2-1, with D possibly being TRBD2 (6 bases). Between the trimmed V and J ends, which lost 7 bases and 5 bases, there was a span of 7 bases. Germline lookup yields CDR1 SGDLS and CDR2 YYNGEE. This CDR3 is 11 amino acids long. The CDR3, as DNA: TGTGCCAGCTCGGGAGACAATGAGCAGTTCTTC. It specifies CASSGDNEQFF.

The chain combines TRBV19 with TRBJ1-1; the D gene is possibly TRBD1 (6 bases). Germline CDR1 is LNHDA and CDR2 is SQIVND (reference sequence). CDR3 length equals 14 residues. V lost 6 bases, J lost 0 bases, and 11 bases lay in between. In nucleotides, the CDR3 is TGTGCCAGTAGAACTACAGGGATGAACACTGAAGCTTTCTTT. This encodes CASRTTGMNTEAFF.

The V gene is TRBV5-1, the J gene TRBJ2-1; TRBD1 matches at 12 bases. With V trimmed by 0 bases and J by 10 bases, 8 bases remained unmatched. The germline gives CDR1 SGHRS, CDR2 YFSETQ. The CDR3 totals 16 residues. The CDR3 loop reads CASSLAPGTGGEEQFF. CDR3 sequence (DNA): TGCGCCAGCAGCTTGGCCCCCGGGACAGGGGGCGAAGAGCAGTTCTTC.

The gene calls are TRBV5-1 and TRBJ2-2; 7 bases map to TRBD1. The V gene's germline CDR1 is SGHRS and CDR2 YFSETQ. The V segment lost 0 bases and the J segment 12 bases; nucleotides outside the gene matches: 8. This CDR3 region has 14 residues. CDR3 DNA sequence: TGCGCCAGCAGCTTGGAGTTAGGGGGCGGAAAGCTGTTTTTT. Amino acids: CASSLELGGGKLFF.

V and J are TRBV29-1 and TRBJ1-2, with 7 bases identical to TRBD1. V dropped 3 bases and J dropped 6; count of bases not matched to a gene: 4. Germline V CDR1 and CDR2: SQVTM, ANQGSEA. The CDR3 consists of 12 residues. The CDR3 coding sequence is TGCAGCGTTGATACGACAGGGAATGGCTACACCTTC. It is translated as CSVDTTGNGYTF.

The J gene is TRBJ2-7, the V gene TRBV4-3; possibly TRBD2 for D (7 bases). The V end was cut by 1 base, the J end by 2 bases, with 9 bases between. Germline values: CDR1 LGHNA, CDR2 YSLEER. The CDR3 length is 14 residues. The CDR3 sequence is CASSQGGGAYEQYF. The CDR3 nucleotides read TGCGCCAGCAGCCAAGGAGGGGGGGCCTACGAGCAGTACTTC.

This clone was counted between two and nine times. J is TRBJ2-2 and V is TRBV6-1; D perhaps matches TRBD1 (6 bases). CDR3 length: 14 residues. Germline-derived CDR1 and CDR2 are MNHNS and SASEGT. Trimming left V 7 bases short and J 3 bases short, with 12 bases between. The CDR3 DNA reads TGTGCCAGCACGAGGACAGCCGACACCGGGGAGCTGTTTTTT. This encodes CASTRTADTGELFF.

This clone has only one observation. This chain uses TRBV27 with TRBJ2-5; D is uncertain. V lost 4 bases and J lost 3, with 15 bases in between. The V gene's germline CDR1 is MNHEY and CDR2 SMNVEV (reference sequence). CDR3 length: 15 residues. The CDR3 nucleotides read TGTGCCAGCAGTTCCCGGGTCCGTTCTAAAGAGACCCAGTACTTC. Translation gives CASSSRVRSKETQYF.

This chain joins TRBV6-1 and TRBJ2-7, with D possibly being TRBD2 (6 bases). The germline V gene has CDR1 MNHNS and CDR2 SASEGT. V lost 9 bases and J 6 bases, leaving 24 bases between the germline ends. CDR3 length equals 15 residues. CDR3 DNA: TGTGCCAGTCTTTCCCCCACTAGCATTTATTCCGAGCAGTACTTC. Its translation: CASLSPTSIYSEQYF.